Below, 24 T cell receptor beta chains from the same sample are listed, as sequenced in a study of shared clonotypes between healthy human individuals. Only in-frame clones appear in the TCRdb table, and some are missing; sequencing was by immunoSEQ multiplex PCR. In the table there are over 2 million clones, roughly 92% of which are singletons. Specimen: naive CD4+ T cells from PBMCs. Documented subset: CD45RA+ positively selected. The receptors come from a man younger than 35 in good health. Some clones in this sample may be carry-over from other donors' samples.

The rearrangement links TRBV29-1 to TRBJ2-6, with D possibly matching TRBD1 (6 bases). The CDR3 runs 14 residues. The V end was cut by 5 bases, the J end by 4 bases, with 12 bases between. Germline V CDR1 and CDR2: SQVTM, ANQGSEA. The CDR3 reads CSVPSGEGANVLTF. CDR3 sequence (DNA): TGCAGCGTTCCATCAGGGGAAGGGGCCAACGTCCTGACTTTC.

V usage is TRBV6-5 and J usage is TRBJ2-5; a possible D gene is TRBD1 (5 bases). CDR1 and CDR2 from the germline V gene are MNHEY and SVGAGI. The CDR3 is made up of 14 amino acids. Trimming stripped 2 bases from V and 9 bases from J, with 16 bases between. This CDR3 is CASSYNLAAGPQYF. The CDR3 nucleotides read TGTGCCAGCAGTTACAACCTCGCGGCAGGGCCCCAGTACTTC.

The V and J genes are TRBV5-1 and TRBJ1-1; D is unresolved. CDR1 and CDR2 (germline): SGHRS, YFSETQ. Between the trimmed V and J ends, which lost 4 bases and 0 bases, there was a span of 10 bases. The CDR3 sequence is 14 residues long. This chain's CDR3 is CASSHGFLNTEAFF. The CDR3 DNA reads TGCGCCAGCAGCCACGGGTTTCTGAACACTGAAGCTTTCTTT.

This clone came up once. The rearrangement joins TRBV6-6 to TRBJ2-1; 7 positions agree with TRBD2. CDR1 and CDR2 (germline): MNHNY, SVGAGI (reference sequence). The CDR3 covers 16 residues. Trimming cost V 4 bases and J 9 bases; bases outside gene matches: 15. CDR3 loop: CASSWSSGPKRGEQFF. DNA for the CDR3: TGTGCCAGCAGTTGGAGTAGCGGGCCGAAACGGGGTGAGCAGTTCTTC.

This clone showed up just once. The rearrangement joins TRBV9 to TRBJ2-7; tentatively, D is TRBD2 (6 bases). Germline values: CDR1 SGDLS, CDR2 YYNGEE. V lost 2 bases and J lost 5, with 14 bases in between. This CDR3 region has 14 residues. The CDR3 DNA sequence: TGTGCCAGCAGCGTCGGAGGGGAGAGAGACGAGCAGTACTTC. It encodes CASSVGGERDEQYF.

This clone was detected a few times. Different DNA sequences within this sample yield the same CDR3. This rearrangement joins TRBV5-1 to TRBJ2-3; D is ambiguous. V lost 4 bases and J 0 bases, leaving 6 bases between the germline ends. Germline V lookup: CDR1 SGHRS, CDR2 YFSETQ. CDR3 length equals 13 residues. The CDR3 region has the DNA TGCGCCAGCAGCCCCACTAGCACAGATACGCAGTATTTT. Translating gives CASSPTSTDTQYF.

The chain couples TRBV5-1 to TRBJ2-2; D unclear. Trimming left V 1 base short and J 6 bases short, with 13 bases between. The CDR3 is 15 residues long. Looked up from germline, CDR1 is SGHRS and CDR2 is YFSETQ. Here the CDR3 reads CASSLPVEGPGELFF. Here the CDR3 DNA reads TGCGCCAGCAGCTTGCCGGTGGAAGGGCCCGGGGAGCTGTTTTTT.

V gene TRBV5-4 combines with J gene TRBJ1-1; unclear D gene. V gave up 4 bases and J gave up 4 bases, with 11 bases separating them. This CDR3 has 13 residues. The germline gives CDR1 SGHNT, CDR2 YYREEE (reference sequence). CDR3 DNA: TGTGCCAGCAGCCCACGGGTGGGCACTGAAGCTTTCTTT. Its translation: CASSPRVGTEAFF.

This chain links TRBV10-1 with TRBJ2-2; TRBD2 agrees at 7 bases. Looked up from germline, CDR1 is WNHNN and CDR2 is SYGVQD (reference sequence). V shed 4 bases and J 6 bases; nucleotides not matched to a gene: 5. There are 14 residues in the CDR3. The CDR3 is CASSGDYYAGELFF. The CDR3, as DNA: TGCGCCAGCAGTGGGGACTATTACGCCGGGGAGCTGTTTTTT.

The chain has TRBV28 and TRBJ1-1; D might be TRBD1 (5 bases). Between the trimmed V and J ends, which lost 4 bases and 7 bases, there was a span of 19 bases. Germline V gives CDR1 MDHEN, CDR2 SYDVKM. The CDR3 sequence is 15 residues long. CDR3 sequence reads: CASSSDSTNLFEAFF. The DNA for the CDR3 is TGTGCCAGCAGTTCCGACAGTACAAACTTATTTGAAGCTTTCTTT.

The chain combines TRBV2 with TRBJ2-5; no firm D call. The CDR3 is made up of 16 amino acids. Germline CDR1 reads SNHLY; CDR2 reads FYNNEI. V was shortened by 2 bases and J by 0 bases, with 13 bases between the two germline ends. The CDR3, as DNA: TGTGCCAGCAGTGAATTTAGGACGCAACACCAAGAGACCCAGTACTTC. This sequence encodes CASSEFRTQHQETQYF.

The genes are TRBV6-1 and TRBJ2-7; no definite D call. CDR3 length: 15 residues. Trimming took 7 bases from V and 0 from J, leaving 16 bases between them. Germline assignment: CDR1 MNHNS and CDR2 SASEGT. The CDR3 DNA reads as TGTGCCAGCATCCATAACCCGACGGTCTCCTACGAGCAGTACTTC. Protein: CASIHNPTVSYEQYF.

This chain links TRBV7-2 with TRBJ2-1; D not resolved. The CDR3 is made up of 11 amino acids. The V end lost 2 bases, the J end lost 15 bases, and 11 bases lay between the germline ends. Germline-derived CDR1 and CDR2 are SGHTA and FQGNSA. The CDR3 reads CASSLNREAFF. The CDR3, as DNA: TGTGCCAGCAGCTTAAATAGGGAAGCGTTCTTC.

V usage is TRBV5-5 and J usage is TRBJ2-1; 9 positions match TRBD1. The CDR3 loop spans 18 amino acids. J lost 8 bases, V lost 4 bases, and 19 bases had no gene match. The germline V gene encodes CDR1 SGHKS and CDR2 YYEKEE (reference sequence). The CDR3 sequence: CASSPPPVDRGRIYEQFF. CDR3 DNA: TGTGCCAGCAGCCCTCCCCCCGTAGACAGGGGGAGGATCTATGAGCAGTTCTTC. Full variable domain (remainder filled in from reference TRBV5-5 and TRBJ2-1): DAGVTQSPTHLIKTRGQQVTLRCSPISGHKSVSWYQQVLGQGPQFIFQYYEKEERGRGNFPDRFSARQFPNYSSELNVNALLLGDSALYLCASSPPPVDRGRIYEQFFGPGTRLTVL.

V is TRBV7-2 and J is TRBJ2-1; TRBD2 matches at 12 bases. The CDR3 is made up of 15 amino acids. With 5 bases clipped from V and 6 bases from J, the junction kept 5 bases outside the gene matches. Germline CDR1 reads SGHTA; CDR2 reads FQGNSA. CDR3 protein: CASSLLAGGSNEQFF. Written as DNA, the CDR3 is TGTGCCAGCAGCCTTCTAGCGGGAGGGAGCAATGAGCAGTTCTTC.

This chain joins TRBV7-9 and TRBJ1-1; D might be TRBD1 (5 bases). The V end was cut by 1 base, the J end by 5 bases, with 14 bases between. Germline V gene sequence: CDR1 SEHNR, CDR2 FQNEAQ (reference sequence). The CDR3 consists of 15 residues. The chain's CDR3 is CASSLDGGIGTEAFF. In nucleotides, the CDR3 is TGTGCCAGCAGCTTAGATGGGGGTATCGGGACTGAAGCTTTCTTT. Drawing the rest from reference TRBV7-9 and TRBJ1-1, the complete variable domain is DTGVSQNPRHKITKRGQNVTFRCDPISEHNRLYWYRQTLGQGPEFLTYFQNEAQLEKSRLLSDRFSAERPKGSFSTLEIQRTEQGDSAMYLCASSLDGGIGTEAFFGQGTRLTVV.

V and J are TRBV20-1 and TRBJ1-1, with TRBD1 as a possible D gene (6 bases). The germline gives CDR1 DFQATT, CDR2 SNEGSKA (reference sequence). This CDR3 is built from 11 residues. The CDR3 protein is CTPGRQAEAFF. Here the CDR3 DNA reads TGCACCCCGGGCCGACAGGCTGAAGCTTTCTTT.

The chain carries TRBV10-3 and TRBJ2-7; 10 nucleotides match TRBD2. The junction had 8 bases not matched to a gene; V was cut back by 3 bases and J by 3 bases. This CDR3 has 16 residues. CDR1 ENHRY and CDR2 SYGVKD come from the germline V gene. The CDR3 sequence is CAISERLAGAGYEQYF. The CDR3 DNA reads TGTGCCATCAGTGAACGGCTAGCGGGAGCTGGCTACGAGCAGTACTTC.

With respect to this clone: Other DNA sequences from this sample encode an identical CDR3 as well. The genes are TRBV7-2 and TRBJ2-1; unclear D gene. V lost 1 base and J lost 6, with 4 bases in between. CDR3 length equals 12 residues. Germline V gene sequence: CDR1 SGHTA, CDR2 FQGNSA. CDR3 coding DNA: TGTGCCAGCAGCTTAGATCGCAATGAGCAGTTCTTC. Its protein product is CASSLDRNEQFF.

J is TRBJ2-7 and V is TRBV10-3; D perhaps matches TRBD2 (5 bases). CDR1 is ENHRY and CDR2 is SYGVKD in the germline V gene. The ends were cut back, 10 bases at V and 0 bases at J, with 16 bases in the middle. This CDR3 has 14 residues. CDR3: CASNDRTRSYEQYF. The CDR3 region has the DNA TGTGCCAGCAACGACCGGACTCGCTCCTACGAGCAGTACTTC.

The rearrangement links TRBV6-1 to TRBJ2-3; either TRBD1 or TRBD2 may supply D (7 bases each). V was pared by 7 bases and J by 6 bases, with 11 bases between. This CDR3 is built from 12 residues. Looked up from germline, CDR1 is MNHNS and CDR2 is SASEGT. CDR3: CASKQGGDTQYF. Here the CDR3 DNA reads TGTGCCAGCAAGCAGGGGGGGGATACGCAGTATTTT.

The CDR3 is CASSYMDEQFF. In DNA, the CDR3 is TGTGCCAGCAGTTATATGGATGAGCAGTTCTTC. The J gene is TRBJ2-1, the V gene TRBV11-3; D is ambiguous. Germline V CDR1 and CDR2: SGHNT, YENEEA. V was cut by 6 bases and J by 8 bases, with 8 bases left in between. There are 11 residues in the CDR3.

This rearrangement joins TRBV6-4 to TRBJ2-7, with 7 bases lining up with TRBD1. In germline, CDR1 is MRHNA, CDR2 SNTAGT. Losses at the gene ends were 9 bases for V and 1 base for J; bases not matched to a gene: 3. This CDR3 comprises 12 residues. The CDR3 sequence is CARTGLSYEQYF. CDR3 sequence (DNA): TGTGCCAGGACAGGGCTATCCTACGAGCAGTACTTC.

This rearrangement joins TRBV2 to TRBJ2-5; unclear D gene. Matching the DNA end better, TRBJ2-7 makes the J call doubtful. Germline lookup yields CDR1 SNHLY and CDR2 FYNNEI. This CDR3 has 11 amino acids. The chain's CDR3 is CASSEYYEQYF. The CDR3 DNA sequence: TGTGCCAGCAGTGAATACTACGAGCAGTACTTC.